This TCR beta chain was documented in a study of regulatory T cells in long-lasting Graves disease. The CDR3 loop spans 15 amino acids. The ends were cut back, 1 base at V and 0 bases at J, with 9 bases in the middle. Germline V lookup: CDR1 SGHDN, CDR2 FVKESK. Building the TCR beta libraries relied on iRepertoire HTBI primers, and CDR3 regions underwent Arm-PCR. Original processing methods: Across samples, 60 or so TRBV and more than 13 TRBJ segments were found. MiXCR was run by TCRdb on the multiplex PCR reads, yielding one entry per CDR3 protein. TCRdb's processing, not the study's, gives the V and J calls here. The table lists over 500,000 distinct CDR3 sequences, roughly 15% of them singletons. Stated time point: newly diagnosed GD, antithyroid drugs for less than 3 months. Following extraction of RNA from PBMCs, that RNA was used to make the TCR library. This same sample was also taken into another study, of T cells in Graves' hyperthyroidism and ophthalmopathy. That source notes: Diagnosis of hyperthyroidism was new in patients aged 18 to 65, and its duration was under 2 months. HTBI primers drove first-round RT-PCR of the TCR CDR3.

Sequencing used peripheral blood mononuclear cells (PBMCs), obtained at new diagnosis, from a patient treated with antithyroid drugs. This chain uses TRBV14 with TRBJ2-5, with a tentative D call TRBD2 (5 bases). The receptor was isolated from a woman in her twenties or thirties with Graves disease. The CDR3 protein is CASSQGGSYQETQYF. The CDR3 coding sequence is TGTGCCAGCAGCCAAGGAGGGTCTTACCAAGAGACCCAGTACTTC.